This T cell receptor (beta chain) was retrieved from a study of shared clonotypes between healthy human individuals. Assay used: immunoSEQ multiplex PCR; TCRdb lists only in-frame clones, some missing. The table shows about 1,800,000 clones, with roughly 94% occurring only once. The CDR3 is made up of 14 amino acids. Trimming removed 4 bases from V and 2 bases from J; junction bases left unmatched: 6. Germline V gives CDR1 GTSNPN, CDR2 SVGIG (reference sequence). Naive CD8 cells comprised CD45RO-negative, CCR7-positively selected cells, excluding terminally differentiated effector memory CD45RA+ cells.

This receptor was obtained from a young man in good health. This chain joins TRBV30 and TRBJ2-3, with TRBD2 identical over 7 bases. The sequenced sample consisted of naive CD8+ T cells sorted from blood. The CDR3 is CAWTTGTITDTQYF. CDR3 coding DNA: TGTGCCTGGACCACCGGGACTATCACAGATACGCAGTATTTT.